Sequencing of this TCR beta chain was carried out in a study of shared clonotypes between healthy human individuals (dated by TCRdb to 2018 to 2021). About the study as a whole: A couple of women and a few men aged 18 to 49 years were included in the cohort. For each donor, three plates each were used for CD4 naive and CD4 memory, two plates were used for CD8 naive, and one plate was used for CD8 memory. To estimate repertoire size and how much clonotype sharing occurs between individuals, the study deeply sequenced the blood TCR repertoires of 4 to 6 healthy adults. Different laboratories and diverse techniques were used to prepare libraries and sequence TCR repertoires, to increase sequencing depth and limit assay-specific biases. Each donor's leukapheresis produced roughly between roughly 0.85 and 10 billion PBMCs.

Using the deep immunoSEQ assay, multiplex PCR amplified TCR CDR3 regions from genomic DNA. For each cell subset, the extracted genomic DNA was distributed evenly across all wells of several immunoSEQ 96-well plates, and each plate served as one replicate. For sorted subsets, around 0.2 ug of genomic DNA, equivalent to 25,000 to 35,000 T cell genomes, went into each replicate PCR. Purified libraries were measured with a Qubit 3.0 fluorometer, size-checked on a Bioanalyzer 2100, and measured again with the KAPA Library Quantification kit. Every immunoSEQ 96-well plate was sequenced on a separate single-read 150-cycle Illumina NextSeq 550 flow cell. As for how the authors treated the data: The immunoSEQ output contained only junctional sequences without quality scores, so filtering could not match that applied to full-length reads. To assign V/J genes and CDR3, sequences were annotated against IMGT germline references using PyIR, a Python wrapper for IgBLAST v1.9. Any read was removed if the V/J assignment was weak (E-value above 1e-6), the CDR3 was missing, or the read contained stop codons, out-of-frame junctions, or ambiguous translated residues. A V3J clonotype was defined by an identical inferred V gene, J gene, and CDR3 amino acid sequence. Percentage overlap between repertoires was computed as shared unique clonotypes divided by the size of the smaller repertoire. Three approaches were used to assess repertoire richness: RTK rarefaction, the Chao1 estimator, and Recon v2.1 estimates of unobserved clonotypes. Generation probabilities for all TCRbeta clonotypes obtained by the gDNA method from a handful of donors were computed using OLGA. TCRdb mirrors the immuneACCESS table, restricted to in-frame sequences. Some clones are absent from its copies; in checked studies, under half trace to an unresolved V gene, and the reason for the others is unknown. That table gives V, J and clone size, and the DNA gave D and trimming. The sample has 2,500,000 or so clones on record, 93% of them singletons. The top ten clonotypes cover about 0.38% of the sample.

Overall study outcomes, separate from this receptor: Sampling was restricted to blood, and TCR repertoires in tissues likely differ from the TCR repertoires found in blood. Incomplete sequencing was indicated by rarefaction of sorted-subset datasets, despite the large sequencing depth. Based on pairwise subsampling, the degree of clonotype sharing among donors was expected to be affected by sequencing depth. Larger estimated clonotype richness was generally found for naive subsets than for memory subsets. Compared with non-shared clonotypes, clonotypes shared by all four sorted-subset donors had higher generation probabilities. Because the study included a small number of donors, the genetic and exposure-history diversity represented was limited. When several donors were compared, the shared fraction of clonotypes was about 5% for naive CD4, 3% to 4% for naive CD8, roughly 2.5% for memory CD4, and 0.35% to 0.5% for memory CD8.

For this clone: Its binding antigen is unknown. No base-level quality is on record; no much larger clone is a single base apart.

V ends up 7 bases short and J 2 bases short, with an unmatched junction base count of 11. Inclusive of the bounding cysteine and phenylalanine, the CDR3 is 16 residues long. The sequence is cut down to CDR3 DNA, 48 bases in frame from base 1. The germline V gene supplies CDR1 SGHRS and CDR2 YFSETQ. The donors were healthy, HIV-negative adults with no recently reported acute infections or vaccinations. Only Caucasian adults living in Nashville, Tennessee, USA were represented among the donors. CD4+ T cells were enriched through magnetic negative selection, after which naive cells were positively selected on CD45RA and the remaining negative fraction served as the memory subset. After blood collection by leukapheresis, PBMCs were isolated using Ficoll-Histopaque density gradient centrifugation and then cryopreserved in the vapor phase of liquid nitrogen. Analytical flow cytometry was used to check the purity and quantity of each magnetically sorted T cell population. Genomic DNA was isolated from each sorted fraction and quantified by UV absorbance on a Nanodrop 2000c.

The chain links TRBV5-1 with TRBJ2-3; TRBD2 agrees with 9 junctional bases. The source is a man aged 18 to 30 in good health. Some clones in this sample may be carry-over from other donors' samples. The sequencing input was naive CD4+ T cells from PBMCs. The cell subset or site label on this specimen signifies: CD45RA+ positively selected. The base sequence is TGCGCCAGCGTGAGCGGGAGGAAGGGGGACACAGATACGCAGTATTTT. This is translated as CASVSGRKGDTDTQYF.